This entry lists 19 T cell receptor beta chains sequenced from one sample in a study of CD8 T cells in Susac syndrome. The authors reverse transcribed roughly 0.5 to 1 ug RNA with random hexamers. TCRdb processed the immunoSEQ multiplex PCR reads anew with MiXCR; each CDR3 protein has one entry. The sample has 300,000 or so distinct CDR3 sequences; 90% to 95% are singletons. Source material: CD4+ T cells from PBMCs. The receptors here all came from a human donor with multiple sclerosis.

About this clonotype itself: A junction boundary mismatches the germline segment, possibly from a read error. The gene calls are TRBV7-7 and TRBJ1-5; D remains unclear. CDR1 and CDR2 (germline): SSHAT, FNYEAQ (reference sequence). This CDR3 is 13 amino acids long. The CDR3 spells CASSFRVGQPQHF. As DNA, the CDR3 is TGTGCTAGCAGCTTCCGGGTCGGTCAGCCCCAGCATTTT.

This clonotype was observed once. CDR3 in amino acids: CSVDTQYF. The DNA for the CDR3 is TGCAGCGTTGATACGCAGTATTTT. The rearrangement uses TRBV29-1 and TRBJ2-3, with D uncertain. The V and J ends lost 3 bases and 8 bases respectively, with 0 bases between them. This CDR3 contains 8 residues. Germline loops: CDR1 SQVTM, CDR2 ANQGSEA.

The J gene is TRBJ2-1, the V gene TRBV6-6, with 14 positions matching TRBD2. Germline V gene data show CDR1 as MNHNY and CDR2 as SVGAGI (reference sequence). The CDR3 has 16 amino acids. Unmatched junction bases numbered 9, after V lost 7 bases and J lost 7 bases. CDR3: CASTMGLAGVQNEQFF. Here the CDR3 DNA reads TGTGCCAGCACTATGGGACTAGCGGGAGTACAGAATGAGCAGTTCTTC.

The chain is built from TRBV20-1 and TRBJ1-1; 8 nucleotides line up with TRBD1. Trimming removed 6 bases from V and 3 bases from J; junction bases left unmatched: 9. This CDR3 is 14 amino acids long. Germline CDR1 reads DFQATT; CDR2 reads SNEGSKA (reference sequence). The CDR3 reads CSAHPGGLDTEAFF. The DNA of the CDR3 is TGCAGTGCCCATCCAGGGGGCCTGGACACTGAAGCTTTCTTT.

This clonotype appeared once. CDR3 loop: CASEGNNEKLFF. CDR3 DNA sequence: TGTGCCAGCGAGGGGAATAATGAAAAACTGTTTTTT. The chain recombines TRBV3-1 with TRBJ1-4; D may be TRBD1 (5 bases). The germline CDR1 and CDR2 sequences are LGHDT and YNNKEL (reference sequence). The CDR3 loop spans 12 amino acids. Trimming left V 8 bases short and J 4 bases short, with 8 bases between.

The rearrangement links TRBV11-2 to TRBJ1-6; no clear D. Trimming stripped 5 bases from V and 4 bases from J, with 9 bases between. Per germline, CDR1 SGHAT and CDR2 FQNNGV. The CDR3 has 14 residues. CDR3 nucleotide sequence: TGTGCCAGCAGCGCCACGGGGTATAATTCACCCCTCCACTTT. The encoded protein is CASSATGYNSPLHF.

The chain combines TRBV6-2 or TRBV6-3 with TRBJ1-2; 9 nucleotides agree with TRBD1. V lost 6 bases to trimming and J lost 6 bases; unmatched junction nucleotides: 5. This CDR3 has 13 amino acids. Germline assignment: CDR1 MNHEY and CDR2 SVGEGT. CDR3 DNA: TGTGCCAGCAGGCCACAGGGGGCGCATGGCTACACCTTC. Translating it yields CASRPQGAHGYTF.

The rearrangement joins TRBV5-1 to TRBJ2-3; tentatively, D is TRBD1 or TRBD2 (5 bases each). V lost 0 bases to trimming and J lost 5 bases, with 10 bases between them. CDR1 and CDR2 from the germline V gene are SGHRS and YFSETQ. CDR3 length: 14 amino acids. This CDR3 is CASSLEVRGDTQYF. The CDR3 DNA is TGCGCCAGCAGCTTGGAAGTGAGGGGAGATACGCAGTATTTT.

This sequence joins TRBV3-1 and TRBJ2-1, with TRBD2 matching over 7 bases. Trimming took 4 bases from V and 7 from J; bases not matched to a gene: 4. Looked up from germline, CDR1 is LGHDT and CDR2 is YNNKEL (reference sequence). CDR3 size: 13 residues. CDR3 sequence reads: CASSRKGGNEQFF. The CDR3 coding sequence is TGTGCCAGCAGCCGGAAGGGAGGGAATGAGCAGTTCTTC.

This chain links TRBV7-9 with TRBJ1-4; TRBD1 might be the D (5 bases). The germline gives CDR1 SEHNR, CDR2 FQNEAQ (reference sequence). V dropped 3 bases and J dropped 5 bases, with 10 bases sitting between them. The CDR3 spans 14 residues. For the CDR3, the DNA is TGTGCCAGCAGCTTGCGCGGGGCAAATGAAAAACTGTTTTTT. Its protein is CASSLRGANEKLFF.

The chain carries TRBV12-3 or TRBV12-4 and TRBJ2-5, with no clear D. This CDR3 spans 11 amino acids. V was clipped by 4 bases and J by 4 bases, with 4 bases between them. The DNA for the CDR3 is TGTGCCAGCAGTTCGGCAGAGACCCAGTACTTC. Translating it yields CASSSAETQYF.

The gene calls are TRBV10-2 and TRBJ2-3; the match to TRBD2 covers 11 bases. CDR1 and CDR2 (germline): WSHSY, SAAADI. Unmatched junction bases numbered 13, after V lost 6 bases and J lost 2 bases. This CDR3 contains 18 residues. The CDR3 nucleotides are TGCGCCAGCAGCCCGAACCTGAGACTAGCGGGGAACACAGATACGCAGTATTTT. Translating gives CASSPNLRLAGNTDTQYF.

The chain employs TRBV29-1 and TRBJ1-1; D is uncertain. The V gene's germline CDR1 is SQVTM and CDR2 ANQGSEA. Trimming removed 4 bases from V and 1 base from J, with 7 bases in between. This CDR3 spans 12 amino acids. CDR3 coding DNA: TGCAGCGTTGGGTTTCAGAACACTGAAGCTTTCTTT. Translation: CSVGFQNTEAFF.

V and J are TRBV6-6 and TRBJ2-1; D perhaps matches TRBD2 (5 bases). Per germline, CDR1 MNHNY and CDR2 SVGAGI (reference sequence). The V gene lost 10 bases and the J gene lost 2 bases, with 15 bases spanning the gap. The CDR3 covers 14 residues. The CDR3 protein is CATRAAEPYNEQFF. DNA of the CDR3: TGTGCCACCCGGGCAGCGGAGCCCTACAATGAGCAGTTCTTC.

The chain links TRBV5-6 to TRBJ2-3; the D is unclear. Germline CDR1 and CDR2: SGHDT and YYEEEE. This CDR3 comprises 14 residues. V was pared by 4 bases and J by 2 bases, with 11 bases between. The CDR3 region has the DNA TGTGCCAGCAGCACCGGGTGGGACACAGATACGCAGTATTTT. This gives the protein CASSTGWDTDTQYF. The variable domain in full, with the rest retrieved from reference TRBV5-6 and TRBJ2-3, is DAGVTQSPTHLIKTRGQQVTLRCSPKSGHDTVSWYQQALGQGPQFIFQYYEEEERQRGNFPDRFSGHQFPNYSSELNVNALLLGDSALYLCASSTGWDTDTQYFGPGTRLTVL.

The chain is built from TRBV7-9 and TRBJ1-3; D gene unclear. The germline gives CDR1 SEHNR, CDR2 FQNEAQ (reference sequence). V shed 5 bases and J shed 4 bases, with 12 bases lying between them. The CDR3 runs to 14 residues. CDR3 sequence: CASSAIEYGNTIYF. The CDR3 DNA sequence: TGTGCCAGCAGCGCGATAGAGTACGGAAACACCATATATTTT.

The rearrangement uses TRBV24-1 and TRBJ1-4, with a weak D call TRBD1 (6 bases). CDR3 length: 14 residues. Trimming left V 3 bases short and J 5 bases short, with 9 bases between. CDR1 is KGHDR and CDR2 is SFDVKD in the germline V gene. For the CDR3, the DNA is TGTGCCACCAGTGATAGGACAGAGAATGAAAAACTGTTTTTT. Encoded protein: CATSDRTENEKLFF.

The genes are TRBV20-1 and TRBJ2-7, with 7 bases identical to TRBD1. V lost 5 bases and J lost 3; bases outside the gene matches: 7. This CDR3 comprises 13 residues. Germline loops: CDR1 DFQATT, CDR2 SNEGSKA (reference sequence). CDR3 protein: CSADRVGGYEQYF. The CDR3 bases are TGCAGTGCTGACAGGGTTGGGGGCTACGAGCAGTACTTC.

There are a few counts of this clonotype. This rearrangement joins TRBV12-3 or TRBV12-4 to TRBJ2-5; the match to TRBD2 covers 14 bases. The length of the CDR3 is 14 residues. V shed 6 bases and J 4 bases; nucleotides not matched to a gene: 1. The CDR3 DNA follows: TGTGCCAGCAGGGGGACTAGCGGGGGAGAGACCCAGTACTTC. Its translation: CASRGTSGGETQYF.